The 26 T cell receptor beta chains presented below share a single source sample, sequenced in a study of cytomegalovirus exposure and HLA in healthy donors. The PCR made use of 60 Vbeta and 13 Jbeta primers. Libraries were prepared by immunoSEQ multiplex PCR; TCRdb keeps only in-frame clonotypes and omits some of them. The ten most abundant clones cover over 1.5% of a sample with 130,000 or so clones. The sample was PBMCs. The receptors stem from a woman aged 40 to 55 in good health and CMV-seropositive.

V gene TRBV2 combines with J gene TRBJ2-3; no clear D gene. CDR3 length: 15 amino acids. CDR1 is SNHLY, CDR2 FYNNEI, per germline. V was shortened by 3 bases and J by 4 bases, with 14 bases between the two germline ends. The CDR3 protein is CASSDPGRFADTQYF. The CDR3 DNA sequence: TGTGCCAGCAGTGATCCCGGCAGGTTCGCAGATACGCAGTATTTT.

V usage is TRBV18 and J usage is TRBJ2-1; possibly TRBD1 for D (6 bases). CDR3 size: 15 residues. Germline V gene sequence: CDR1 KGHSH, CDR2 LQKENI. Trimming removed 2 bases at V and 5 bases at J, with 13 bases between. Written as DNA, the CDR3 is TGTGCCAGCTCACCAGAGCGGACAGAAAACAATGAGCAGTTCTTC. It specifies CASSPERTENNEQFF.

The CDR3 region is CASSKNRGRSYGYTF. Written as DNA, the CDR3 is TGTGCCAGCAGTAAGAACAGGGGGCGAAGCTATGGCTACACCTTC. This rearrangement joins TRBV5-8 to TRBJ1-2; 9 bases fit TRBD1. V lost 5 bases to trimming and J lost 4 bases; unmatched junction nucleotides: 9. The germline V gene has CDR1 SGHTS and CDR2 YDEGEE. The CDR3 is 15 residues long.

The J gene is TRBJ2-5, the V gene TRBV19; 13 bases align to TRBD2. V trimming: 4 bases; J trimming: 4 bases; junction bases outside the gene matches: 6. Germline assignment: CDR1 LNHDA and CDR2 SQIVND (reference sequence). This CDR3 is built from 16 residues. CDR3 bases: TGTGCCAGTAGTACCCGGACTAGCGGGAGAGGAGAGACCCAGTACTTC. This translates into CASSTRTSGRGETQYF.

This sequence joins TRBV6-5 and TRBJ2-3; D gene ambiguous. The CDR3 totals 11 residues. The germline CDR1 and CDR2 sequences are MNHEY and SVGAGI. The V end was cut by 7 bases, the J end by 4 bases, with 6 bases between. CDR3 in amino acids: CASKRADTQYF. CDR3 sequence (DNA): TGTGCCAGCAAGCGCGCAGATACGCAGTATTTT.

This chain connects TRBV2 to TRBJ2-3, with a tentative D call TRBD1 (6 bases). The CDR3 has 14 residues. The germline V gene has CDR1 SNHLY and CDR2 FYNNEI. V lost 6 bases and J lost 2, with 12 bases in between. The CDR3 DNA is TGTGCCAGCAGGTGGCAGGGGACCACAGATACGCAGTATTTT. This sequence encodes CASRWQGTTDTQYF.

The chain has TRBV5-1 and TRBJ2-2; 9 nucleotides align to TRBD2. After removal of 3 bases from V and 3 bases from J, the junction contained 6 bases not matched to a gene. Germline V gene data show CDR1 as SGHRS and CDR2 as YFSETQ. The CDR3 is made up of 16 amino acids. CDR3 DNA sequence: TGCGCCAGCAGCTCCGGGACTAGCAAATACACCGGGGAGCTGTTTTTT. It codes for CASSSGTSKYTGELFF.

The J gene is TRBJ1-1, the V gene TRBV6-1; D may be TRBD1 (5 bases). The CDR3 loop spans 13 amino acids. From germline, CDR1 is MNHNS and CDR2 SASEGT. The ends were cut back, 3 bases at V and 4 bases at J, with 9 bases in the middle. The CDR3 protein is CASSDGGSTEAFF. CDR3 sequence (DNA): TGTGCCAGCAGTGACGGGGGGAGCACTGAAGCTTTCTTT.

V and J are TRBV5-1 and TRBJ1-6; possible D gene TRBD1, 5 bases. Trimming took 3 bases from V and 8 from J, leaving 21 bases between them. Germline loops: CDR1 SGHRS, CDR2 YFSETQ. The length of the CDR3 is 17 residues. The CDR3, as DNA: TGCGCCAGCAGCTCGACGGTACAGCCTAAACAGGATTCACCCCTCCACTTT. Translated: CASSSTVQPKQDSPLHF.

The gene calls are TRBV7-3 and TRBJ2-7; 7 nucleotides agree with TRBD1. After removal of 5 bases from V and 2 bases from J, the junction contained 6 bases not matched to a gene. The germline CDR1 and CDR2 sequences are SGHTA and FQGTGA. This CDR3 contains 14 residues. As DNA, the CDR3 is TGTGCCAGCAGCCAGAACAGGGGTGCCTACGAGCAGTACTTC. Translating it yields CASSQNRGAYEQYF.

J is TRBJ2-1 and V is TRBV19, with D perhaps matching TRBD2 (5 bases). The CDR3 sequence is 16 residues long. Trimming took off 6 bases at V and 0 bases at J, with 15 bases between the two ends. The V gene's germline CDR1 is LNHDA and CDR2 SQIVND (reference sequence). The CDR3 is CASSLPGGSSYNEQFF. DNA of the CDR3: TGTGCCAGTAGCCTCCCCGGTGGGAGCTCCTACAATGAGCAGTTCTTC.

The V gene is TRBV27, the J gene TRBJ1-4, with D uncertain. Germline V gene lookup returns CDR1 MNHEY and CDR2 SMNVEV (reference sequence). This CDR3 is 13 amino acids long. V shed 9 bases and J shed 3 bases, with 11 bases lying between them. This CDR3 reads CASKSGANEKLFF. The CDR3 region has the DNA TGTGCCAGTAAGTCCGGGGCTAATGAAAAACTGTTTTTT.

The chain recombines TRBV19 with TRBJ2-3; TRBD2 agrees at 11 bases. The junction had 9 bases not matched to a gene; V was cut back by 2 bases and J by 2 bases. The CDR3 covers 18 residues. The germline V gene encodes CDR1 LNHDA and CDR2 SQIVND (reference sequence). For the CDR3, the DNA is TGTGCCAGTAGTATACCGGCTAGCGGGGGGCTTCCCACAGATACGCAGTATTTT. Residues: CASSIPASGGLPTDTQYF.

The CDR3 bases are TGTGCCAGTAGGGCGTCCCGGGACAGGGATGAGCAGTTCTTC. This gives the protein CASRASRDRDEQFF. This rearrangement joins TRBV19 to TRBJ2-1, with 9 nucleotides matching TRBD1. Trimming removed 6 bases from V and 8 bases from J; junction bases left unmatched: 8. The CDR3 runs 14 residues. The germline gives CDR1 LNHDA, CDR2 SQIVND (reference sequence).

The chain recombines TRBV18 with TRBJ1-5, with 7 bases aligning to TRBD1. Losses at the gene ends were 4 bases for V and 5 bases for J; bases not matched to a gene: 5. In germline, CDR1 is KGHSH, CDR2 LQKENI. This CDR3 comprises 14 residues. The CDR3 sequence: CASSQGAKDQPQHF. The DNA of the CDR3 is TGTGCCAGCTCACAGGGGGCGAAAGATCAGCCCCAGCATTTT.

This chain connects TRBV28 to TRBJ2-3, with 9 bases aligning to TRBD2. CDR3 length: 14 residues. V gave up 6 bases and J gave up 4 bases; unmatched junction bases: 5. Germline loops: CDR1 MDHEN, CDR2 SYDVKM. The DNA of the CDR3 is TGTGCCAGCAGGGATAAGCGGGAGGCAGATACGCAGTATTTT. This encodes CASRDKREADTQYF.

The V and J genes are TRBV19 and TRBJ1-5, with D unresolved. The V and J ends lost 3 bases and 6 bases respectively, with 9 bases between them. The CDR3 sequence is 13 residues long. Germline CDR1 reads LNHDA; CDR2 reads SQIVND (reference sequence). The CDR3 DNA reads TGTGCCAGTAGTATCCCTTCAGGTCAGCCCCAGCATTTT. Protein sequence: CASSIPSGQPQHF.

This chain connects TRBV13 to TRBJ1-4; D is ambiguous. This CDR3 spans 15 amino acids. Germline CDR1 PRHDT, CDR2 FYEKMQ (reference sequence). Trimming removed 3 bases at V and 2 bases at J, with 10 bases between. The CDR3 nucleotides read TGTGCCAGCAGCTTTTTAACAGAGACTAATGAAAAACTGTTTTTT. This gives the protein CASSFLTETNEKLFF.

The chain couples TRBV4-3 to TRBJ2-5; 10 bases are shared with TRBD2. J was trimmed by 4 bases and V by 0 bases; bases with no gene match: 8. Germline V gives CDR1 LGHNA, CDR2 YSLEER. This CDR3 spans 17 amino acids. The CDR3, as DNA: TGCGCCAGCAGCCAAGAACCAGCGGGAGGGGCCTTAGAGACCCAGTACTTC. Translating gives CASSQEPAGGALETQYF.

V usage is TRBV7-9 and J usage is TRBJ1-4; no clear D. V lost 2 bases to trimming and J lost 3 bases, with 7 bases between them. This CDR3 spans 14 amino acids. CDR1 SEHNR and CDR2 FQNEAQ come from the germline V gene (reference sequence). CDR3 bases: TGTGCCAGCAGCTTAAACGGAGCTAATGAAAAACTGTTTTTT. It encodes CASSLNGANEKLFF. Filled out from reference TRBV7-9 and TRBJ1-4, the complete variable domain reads DTGVSQNPRHKITKRGQNVTFRCDPISEHNRLYWYRQTLGQGPEFLTYFQNEAQLEKSRLLSDRFSAERPKGSFSTLEIQRTEQGDSAMYLCASSLNGANEKLFFGSGTQLSVL.

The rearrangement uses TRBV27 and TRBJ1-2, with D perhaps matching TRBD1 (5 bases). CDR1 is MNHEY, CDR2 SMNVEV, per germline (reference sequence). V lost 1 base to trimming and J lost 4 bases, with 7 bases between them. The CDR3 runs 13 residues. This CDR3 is CASSLLTAYGYTF. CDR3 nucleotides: TGTGCCAGCAGTTTATTGACAGCCTATGGCTACACCTTC.

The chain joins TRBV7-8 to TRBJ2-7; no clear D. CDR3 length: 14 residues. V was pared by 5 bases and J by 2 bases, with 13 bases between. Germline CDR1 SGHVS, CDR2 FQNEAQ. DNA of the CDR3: TGTGCCAGCAGCAGACGGGTCAGCACCTACGAGCAGTACTTC. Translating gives CASSRRVSTYEQYF.

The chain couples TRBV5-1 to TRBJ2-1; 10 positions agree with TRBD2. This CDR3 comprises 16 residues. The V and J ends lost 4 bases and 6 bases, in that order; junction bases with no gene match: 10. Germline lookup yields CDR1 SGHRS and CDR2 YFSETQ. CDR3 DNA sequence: TGCGCCAGCAGCCCGGCTAGCGGGAGATGGAGCAATGAGCAGTTCTTC. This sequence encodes CASSPASGRWSNEQFF.

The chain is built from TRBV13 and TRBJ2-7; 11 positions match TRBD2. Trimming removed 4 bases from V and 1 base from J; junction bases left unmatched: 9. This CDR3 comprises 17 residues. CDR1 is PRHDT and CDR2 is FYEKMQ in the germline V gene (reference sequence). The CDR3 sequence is CASSSLLGTSGSYEQYF. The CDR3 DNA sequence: TGTGCCAGCAGCTCGCTCCTAGGGACTAGCGGTTCCTACGAGCAGTACTTC.

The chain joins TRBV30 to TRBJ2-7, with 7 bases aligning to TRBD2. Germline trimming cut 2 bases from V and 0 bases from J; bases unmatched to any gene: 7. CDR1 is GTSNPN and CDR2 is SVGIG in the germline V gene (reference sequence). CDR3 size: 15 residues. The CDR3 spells CAWSPGSGGSYEQYF. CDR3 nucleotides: TGTGCCTGGAGTCCGGGCTCGGGGGGCTCCTACGAGCAGTACTTC.

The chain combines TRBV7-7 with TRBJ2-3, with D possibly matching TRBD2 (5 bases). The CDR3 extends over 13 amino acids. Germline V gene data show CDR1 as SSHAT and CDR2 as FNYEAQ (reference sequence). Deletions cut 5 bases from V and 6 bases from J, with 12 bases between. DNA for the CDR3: TGTGCCAGCAGCGTAGGGCGGGTCGATACGCAGTATTTT. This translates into CASSVGRVDTQYF.